What follows is one TCR beta chain and its context. Its target antigen remains unknown. No qualities accompany the bases; no much larger clone lies one base away. The library was prepared using the immunoSEQ multiplex PCR assay. TCRdb re-hosts the immuneACCESS table, in-frame sequences only. Its copies lack some clones; in the studies checked, an unresolved V gene accounts for under half of them, and the cause for the rest is not known. The sample includes hundreds of thousands of clones, with approximately 78% observed a single time. The top ten clonotypes cover about 0.013% of the sample. CDR1 and CDR2 are drawn from the germline V gene: SGHTA, FQGNSA. At the junction V is shortened by 1 base and J by 0 bases; bases outside the gene matches: 9. The CDR3 sequence holds 18 residues, the cysteine and phenylalanine included. The read is trimmed to its CDR3 DNA, 54 bases read in frame from base 1. The data were obtained in a study of shared T cell receptors in the human thymus (dated by TCRdb to the early 2020s). Regarding the research as a whole: The study examined how self-reactive, shared T-cell receptor alpha chains are generated in the human thymus.

These data were likewise used in another study, on human thymus T cells. As the second publication notes: The donors were immunologically healthy infants in Finland who had open corrective cardiac surgery for congenital heart defects. Thymus tissue was obtained as surgical resects removed during corrective cardiac surgery. V and J gene segment usage appeared biased in both thymic and peripheral blood repertoires. Highly overlapping thymic TCR repertoires among unrelated individuals were reported in the related research. The study characterized TCR alpha and beta repertoires from eight infant thymus samples and a few related peripheral blood samples. Donor ages ranging from about 6 to 250 days were recorded, and more than 5 male and two female infants were included in the cohort. After being mechanically released from the tissue, thymocytes were kept at -70 degrees C in pellets of about 8.5-32 million cells. A QIAsymphony instrument was used to extract genomic DNA from the frozen cell pellets. Using the immunoSEQ multiplex PCR assay, the TCRB and TCRAD loci were amplified from a standardized quantity of quality-controlled genomic DNA. The V(D)J region was spanned by amplicons of a length sufficient to cover the CDR3 and to identify V and J genes. Through the commercial immunoSEQ service, the amplicons were sequenced on an Illumina platform. Primer bias and sequencing errors were corrected as previously described, and TCRAD and TCRB were defined on the basis of the IMGT database. Analysis of the repertoires was done with immunoSEQ Analyzer 3.0 and VDJTools and included basic statistics, V/J segment usage, diversity estimates, rarefaction and pairwise overlap. To estimate diversity, the Chao1, ChaoE, Efron-Thisted, Shannon and inverse Simpson indices were applied, and diversity was also estimated on datasets down-sampled to the smallest sample. Repertoire overlap was assessed by strict matching of CDR3 nucleotide sequence, V gene and J gene, and clustering was done by Jaccard-based multidimensional scaling. On average, thymus samples yielded 800,000 or so unique TCRB clonotypes, whereas blood samples yielded approximately 84,000.

Recombination linked TRBV7-2 to TRBJ2-1; the junction holds 7 bases that match TRBD2. The sequenced sample consisted of thymocytes. This clonotype originated in a boy less than two years old with a congenital heart defect. Donor details come from another sample of the same person, matched by shared clones. The CDR3 reads CASSLDPTSDGSYNEQFF. Read as DNA, the sequence is TGTGCCAGCAGCTTAGATCCCACTAGCGATGGCTCCTACAATGAGCAGTTCTTC.